Presented here are 2 T cell receptor beta chains from one specimen sequenced in a study of blood T cell repertoires in COVID-19. Data came from immunoSEQ multiplex PCR; TCRdb stores just in-frame clones and leaves some out. The table lists about 26,000 clones, 70% to 90% of them singletons, with approximately 30% in the top ten. The sequenced material came from peripheral blood. The receptors shown here come from a woman aged 80 or over with COVID-19, enrolled during active disease.

In its sample, this clone was seen once. V gene TRBV19 combines with J gene TRBJ1-1, with 9 positions matching TRBD1. J was trimmed by 5 bases and V by 8 bases; bases with no gene match: 12. Germline V CDR1 and CDR2: LNHDA, SQIVND (reference sequence). The CDR3 sequence is 15 residues long. The CDR3 here is CASSVGQGLGTEAFF. As DNA, the CDR3 is TGTGCCAGTTCGGTGGGACAGGGCCTGGGGACTGAAGCTTTCTTT. Full variable domain (rest looked up from reference TRBV19 and TRBJ1-1): DGGITQSPKYLFRKEGQNVTLSCEQNLNHDAMYWYRQDPGQGLRLIYYSQIVNDFQKGDIAEGYSVSREKKESFPLTVTSAQKNPTAFYLCASSVGQGLGTEAFFGQGTRLTVV.

Regarding this clone: The limits of the CDR3 on the DNA are not certain, so only TCRdb's listed CDR3 is given. The chain links TRBV7-2 to TRBJ2-5; no DNA check was done on the table's D call, TRBD1. Inclusive of both ends, the CDR3 amounts to 15 amino acids. The V gene's germline CDR1 is SGHTA and CDR2 FQGNSA. CDR3 sequence reads: CASILGQGAGETQYF.